The 9 T cell receptor beta chains in this list originate from one sample, sequenced in a study of blood T cell repertoires in COVID-19. Method: immunoSEQ multiplex PCR; TCRdb's copy keeps in-frame clones and lacks some. Among over 250,000 clones listed, under 90% were seen once. Sequenced sample: PBMCs or T cells enriched from blood (not recorded which). These receptors originate from a woman aged 60-75 years who had recovered from COVID-19.

The V and J genes are TRBV5-1 and TRBJ1-5, with TRBD1 identical over 7 bases. Per germline, CDR1 SGHRS and CDR2 YFSETQ. The CDR3 sequence is 15 residues long. V lost 4 bases, J lost 6 bases, and 10 bases stayed unmatched. The DNA of the CDR3 is TGCGCCAGCAGCCTCGCTACAGGGGTGGGTCAGCCCCAGCATTTT. Protein: CASSLATGVGQPQHF. Full variable domain (outside the CDR3, taken from reference TRBV5-1 and TRBJ1-5): KAGVTQTPRYLIKTRGQQVTLSCSPISGHRSVSWYQQTPGQGLQFLFEYFSETQRNKGNFPGRFSGRQFSNSRSEMNVSTLELGDSALYLCASSLATGVGQPQHFGDGTRLSIL.

V is TRBV4-2 and J is TRBJ2-2, with D possibly being TRBD2 (5 bases). V was clipped by 4 bases and J by 6 bases, with 12 bases between them. The CDR3 covers 14 residues. Looked up from germline, CDR1 is LGHNA and CDR2 is YNFKEQ. The CDR3 bases are TGTGCCAGCAGCCCCAGCGGTCCCGCCGGGGAGCTGTTTTTT. It is translated as CASSPSGPAGELFF.

This clone was seen only once. V usage is TRBV5-5 and J usage is TRBJ1-5; D gene unclear. Germline V gene lookup returns CDR1 SGHKS and CDR2 YYEKEE (reference sequence). V lost 0 bases and J lost 2, with 6 bases in between. The length of the CDR3 is 14 residues. The CDR3 spells CASSLVAGNQPQHF. CDR3 DNA sequence: TGTGCCAGCAGCTTGGTGGCGGGCAATCAGCCCCAGCATTTT.

The chain is built from TRBV18 and TRBJ1-1, with D hard to call. Germline CDR1 reads KGHSH; CDR2 reads LQKENI. V gave up 1 base and J gave up 2 bases, with 11 bases separating them. This CDR3 is built from 15 residues. CDR3 loop: CASSPRTEANTEAFF. CDR3 DNA sequence: TGTGCCAGCTCACCACGGACGGAGGCCAACACTGAAGCTTTCTTT. Full variable domain (rest looked up from reference TRBV18 and TRBJ1-1): NAGVMQNPRHLVRRRGQEARLRCSPMKGHSHVYWYRQLPEEGLKFMVYLQKENIIDESGMPKERFSAEFPKEGPSILRIQQVVRGDSAAYFCASSPRTEANTEAFFGQGTRLTVV.

The V gene is TRBV12-3 or TRBV12-4, the J gene TRBJ1-1; D unclear. This CDR3 is built from 12 residues. The V end lost 6 bases, the J end lost 7 bases, and 12 bases lay between the germline ends. CDR3 DNA sequence: TGTGCCAGCAGGGTCTTGGGAGGTGAAGCTTTCTTT. Amino acids: CASRVLGGEAFF.

This chain connects TRBV27 to TRBJ2-5; D remains unclear. Germline V gene lookup returns CDR1 MNHEY and CDR2 SMNVEV (reference sequence). The CDR3 is 14 amino acids. V lost 5 bases and J lost 0, with 10 bases in between. The CDR3 DNA sequence: TGTGCCAGCAGTCCTCGACACAACCAAGAGACCCAGTACTTC. As protein: CASSPRHNQETQYF.

The chain links TRBV10-2 to TRBJ2-7; 10 nucleotides agree with TRBD1. The CDR3 runs to 14 residues. Germline V CDR1 and CDR2: WSHSY, SAAADI. The trim removed 6 bases at V and 4 bases at J, leaving 6 bases unmatched. Here the CDR3 DNA reads TGCGCCAGCAGGATGGGGACAGGGGATTACGAGCAGTACTTC. It is translated as CASRMGTGDYEQYF.

V is TRBV19 and J is TRBJ2-7; 9 bases line up with TRBD1. Germline lookup yields CDR1 LNHDA and CDR2 SQIVND (reference sequence). V was clipped by 3 bases and J by 2 bases; unmatched bases: 5. The CDR3 covers 15 residues. CDR3 amino acids: CASSIGTGKAYEQYF. In nucleotides, the CDR3 is TGTGCCAGTAGTATCGGGACAGGGAAGGCCTACGAGCAGTACTTC.

Comment on this clone: In the same sample, other DNA sequences code for this CDR3. The chain recombines TRBV28 with TRBJ1-1; TRBD1 is a possible D gene (5 bases). The CDR3 contains 14 residues. V gave up 2 bases and J gave up 1 base, with 8 bases separating them. Looked up from germline, CDR1 is MDHEN and CDR2 is SYDVKM. CDR3 sequence (DNA): TGTGCCAGCAGTTTACCTACAGGGAACACTGAAGCTTTCTTT. As protein: CASSLPTGNTEAFF.